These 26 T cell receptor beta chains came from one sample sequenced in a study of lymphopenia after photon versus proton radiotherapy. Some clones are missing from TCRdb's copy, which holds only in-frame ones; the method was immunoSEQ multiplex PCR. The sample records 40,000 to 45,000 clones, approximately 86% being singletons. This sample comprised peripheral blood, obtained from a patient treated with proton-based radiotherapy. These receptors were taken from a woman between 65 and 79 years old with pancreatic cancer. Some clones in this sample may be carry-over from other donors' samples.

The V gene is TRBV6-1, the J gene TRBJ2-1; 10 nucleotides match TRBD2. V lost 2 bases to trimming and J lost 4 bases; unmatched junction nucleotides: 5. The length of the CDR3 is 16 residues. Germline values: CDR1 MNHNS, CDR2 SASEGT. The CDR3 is CASSEYGLAVYNEQFF. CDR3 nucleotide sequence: TGTGCCAGCAGTGAATACGGACTAGCGGTTTACAATGAGCAGTTCTTC.

The CDR3 loop reads CASAGAMGYEQYF. The CDR3, as DNA: TGTGCCAGTGCTGGGGCTATGGGCTACGAGCAGTACTTC. The rearrangement links TRBV19 to TRBJ2-7; tentatively, D is TRBD1 (5 bases). With 8 bases removed from V and 3 bases from J, the gap between germline ends came to 14 bases. Germline CDR1 and CDR2: LNHDA and SQIVND (reference sequence). The CDR3 contains 13 residues.

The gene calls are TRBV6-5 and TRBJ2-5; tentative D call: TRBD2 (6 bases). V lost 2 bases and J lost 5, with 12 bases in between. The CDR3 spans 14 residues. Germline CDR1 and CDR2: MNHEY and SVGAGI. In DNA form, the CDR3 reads TGTGCCAGCAGTTACAGACTAGGCCTGGAGACCCAGTACTTC. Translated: CASSYRLGLETQYF.

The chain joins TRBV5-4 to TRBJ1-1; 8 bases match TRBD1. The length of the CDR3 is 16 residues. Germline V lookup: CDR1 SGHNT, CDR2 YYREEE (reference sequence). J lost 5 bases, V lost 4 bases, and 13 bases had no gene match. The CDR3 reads CASSPKGQGGRTEAFF. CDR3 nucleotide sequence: TGTGCCAGCAGCCCTAAAGGACAGGGAGGGAGGACTGAAGCTTTCTTT.

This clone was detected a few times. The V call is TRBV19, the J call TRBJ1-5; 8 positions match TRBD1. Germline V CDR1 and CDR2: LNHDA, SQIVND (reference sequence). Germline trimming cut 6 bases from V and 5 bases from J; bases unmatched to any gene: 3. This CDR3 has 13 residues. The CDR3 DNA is TGTGCCAGTAGCGGGACAGGTGATCAGCCCCAGCATTTT. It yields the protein CASSGTGDQPQHF.

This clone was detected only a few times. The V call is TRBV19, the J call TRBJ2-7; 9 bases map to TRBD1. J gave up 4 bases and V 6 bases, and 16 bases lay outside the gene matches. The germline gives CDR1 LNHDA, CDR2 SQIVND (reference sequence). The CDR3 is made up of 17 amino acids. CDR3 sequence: CASSSTEFQTGGYEQYF. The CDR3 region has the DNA TGTGCCAGTAGCTCCACCGAATTCCAGACAGGGGGGTACGAGCAGTACTTC.

CDR3 sequence reads: CASSYASQAPYGYTF. CDR3 coding DNA: TGTGCCAGCAGCTACGCCTCCCAGGCCCCCTATGGCTACACCTTC. The chain links TRBV7-2 to TRBJ1-2; no definite D call. Trimming took off 4 bases at V and 4 bases at J, with 16 bases between the two ends. This CDR3 region has 15 residues. Germline lookup yields CDR1 SGHTA and CDR2 FQGNSA.

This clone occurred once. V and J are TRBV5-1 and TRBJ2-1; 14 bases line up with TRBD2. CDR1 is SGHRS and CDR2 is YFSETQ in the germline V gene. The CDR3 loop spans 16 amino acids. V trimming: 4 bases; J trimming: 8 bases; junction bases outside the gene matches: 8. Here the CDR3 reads CASSPGLAGAAYEQFF. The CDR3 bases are TGCGCCAGCAGCCCGGGACTAGCGGGAGCTGCGTATGAGCAGTTCTTC. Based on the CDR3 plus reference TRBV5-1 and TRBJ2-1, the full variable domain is KAGVTQTPRYLIKTRGQQVTLSCSPISGHRSVSWYQQTPGQGLQFLFEYFSETQRNKGNFPGRFSGRQFSNSRSEMNVSTLELGDSALYLCASSPGLAGAAYEQFFGPGTRLTVL.

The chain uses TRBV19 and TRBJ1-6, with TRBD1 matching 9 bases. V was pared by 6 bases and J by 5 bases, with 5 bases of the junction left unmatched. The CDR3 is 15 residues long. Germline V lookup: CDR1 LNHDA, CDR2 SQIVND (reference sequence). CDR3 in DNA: TGTGCCAGTAGGGACAGGGGCGTCAATAATTCACCCCTCCACTTT. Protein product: CASRDRGVNNSPLHF.

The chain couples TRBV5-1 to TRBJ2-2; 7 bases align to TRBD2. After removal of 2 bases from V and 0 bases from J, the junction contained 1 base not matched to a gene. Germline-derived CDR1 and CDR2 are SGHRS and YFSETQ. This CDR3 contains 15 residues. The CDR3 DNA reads TGCGCCAGCAGCTTACTAGCGACGAACACCGGGGAGCTGTTTTTT. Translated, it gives CASSLLATNTGELFF.

The CDR3 loop reads CASRGTGATEAFF. CDR3 DNA: TGTGCCAGCAGGGGGACAGGGGCCACTGAAGCTTTCTTT. The rearrangement uses TRBV27 and TRBJ1-1; 10 positions match TRBD1. Germline V gene lookup returns CDR1 MNHEY and CDR2 SMNVEV (reference sequence). The CDR3 has 13 residues. V shed 6 bases and J 4 bases; nucleotides not matched to a gene: 2.

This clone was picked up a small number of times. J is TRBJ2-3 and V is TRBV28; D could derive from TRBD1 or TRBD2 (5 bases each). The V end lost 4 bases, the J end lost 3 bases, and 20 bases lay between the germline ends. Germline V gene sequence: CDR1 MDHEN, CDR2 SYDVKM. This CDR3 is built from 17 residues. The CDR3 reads CASSSPYRLEGTDTQYF. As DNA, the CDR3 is TGTGCCAGCAGTTCCCCGTATCGGCTAGAGGGGACAGATACGCAGTATTTT.

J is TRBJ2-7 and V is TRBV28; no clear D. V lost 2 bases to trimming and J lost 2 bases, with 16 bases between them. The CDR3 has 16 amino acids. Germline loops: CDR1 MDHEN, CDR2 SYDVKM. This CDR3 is CASSLGIPPGTYEQYF. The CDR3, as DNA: TGTGCCAGCAGTTTAGGGATTCCGCCTGGGACCTACGAGCAGTACTTC.

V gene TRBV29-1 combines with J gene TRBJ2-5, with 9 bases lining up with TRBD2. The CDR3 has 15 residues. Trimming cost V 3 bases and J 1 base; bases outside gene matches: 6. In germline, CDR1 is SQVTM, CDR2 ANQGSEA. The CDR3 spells CSVDRTSVPQETQYF. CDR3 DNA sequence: TGCAGCGTTGATCGGACTAGCGTTCCCCAAGAGACCCAGTACTTC.

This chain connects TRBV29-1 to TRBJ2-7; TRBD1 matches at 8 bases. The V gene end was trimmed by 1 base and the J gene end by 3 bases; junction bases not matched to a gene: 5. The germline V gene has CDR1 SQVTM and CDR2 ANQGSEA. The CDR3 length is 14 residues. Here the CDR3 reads CSVEVQTGDYEQYF. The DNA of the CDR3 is TGCAGCGTTGAAGTTCAGACAGGGGACTACGAGCAGTACTTC.

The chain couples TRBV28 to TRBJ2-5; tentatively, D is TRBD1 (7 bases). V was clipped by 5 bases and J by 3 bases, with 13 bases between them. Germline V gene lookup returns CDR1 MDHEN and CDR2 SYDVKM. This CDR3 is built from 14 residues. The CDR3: CASSRGTAKETQYF. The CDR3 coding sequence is TGTGCCAGCAGTCGCGGGACAGCTAAAGAGACCCAGTACTTC.

DNA for the CDR3: TGTGCCAGCAGCTTGGAAGTAGGGGGGTTGGACGAGCAGTACTTC. Its protein is CASSLEVGGLDEQYF. The rearrangement links TRBV5-4 to TRBJ2-7; either TRBD1 or TRBD2 may fit D (6 bases each). There are 15 residues in the CDR3. The V end was cut by 0 bases, the J end by 5 bases, with 15 bases between. Germline CDR1 is SGHNT and CDR2 is YYREEE (reference sequence).

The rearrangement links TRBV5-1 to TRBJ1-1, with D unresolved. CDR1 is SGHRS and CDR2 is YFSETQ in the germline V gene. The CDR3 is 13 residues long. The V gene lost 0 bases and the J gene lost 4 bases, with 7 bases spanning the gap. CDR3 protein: CASSLGGGTEAFF. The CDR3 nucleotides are TGCGCCAGCAGCTTGGGAGGAGGCACTGAAGCTTTCTTT.

Here the CDR3 DNA reads TGTGCCAGCAGCCAAGATACTAGGACAGTGAACACTGAAGCTTTCTTT. This translates into CASSQDTRTVNTEAFF. The chain is built from TRBV4-2 and TRBJ1-1; D is perhaps TRBD1 (6 bases). There are 16 residues in the CDR3. In germline, CDR1 is LGHNA, CDR2 YNFKEQ. The V gene lost 0 bases and the J gene lost 0 bases, with 11 bases spanning the gap.

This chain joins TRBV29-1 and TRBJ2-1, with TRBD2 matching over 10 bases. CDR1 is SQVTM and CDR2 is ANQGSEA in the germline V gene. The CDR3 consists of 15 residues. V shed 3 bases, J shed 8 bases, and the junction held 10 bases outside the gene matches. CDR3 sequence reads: CSVESSSGRGDEQFF. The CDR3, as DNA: TGCAGCGTTGAGTCTTCCAGCGGGAGGGGTGATGAGCAGTTCTTC.

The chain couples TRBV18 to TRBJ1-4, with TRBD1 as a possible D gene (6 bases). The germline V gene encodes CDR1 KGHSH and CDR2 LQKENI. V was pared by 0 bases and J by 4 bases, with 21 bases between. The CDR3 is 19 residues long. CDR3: CASSPPNPPMTGHNEKLFF. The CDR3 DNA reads TGTGCCAGCTCACCACCAAATCCCCCCATGACAGGACATAATGAAAAACTGTTTTTT.

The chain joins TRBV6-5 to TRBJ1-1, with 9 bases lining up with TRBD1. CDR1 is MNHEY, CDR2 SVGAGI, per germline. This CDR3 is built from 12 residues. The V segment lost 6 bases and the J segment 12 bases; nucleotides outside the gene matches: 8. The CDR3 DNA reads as TGTGCCAGCAGCCCCGGGACAGGGACGTCTTTCTTT. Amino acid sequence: CASSPGTGTSFF.

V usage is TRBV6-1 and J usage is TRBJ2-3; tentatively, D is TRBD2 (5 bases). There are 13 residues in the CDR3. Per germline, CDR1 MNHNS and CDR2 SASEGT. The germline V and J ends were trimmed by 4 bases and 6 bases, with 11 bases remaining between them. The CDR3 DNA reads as TGTGCCAGCAGTGGGTTTTTAGCGGATACGCAGTATTTT. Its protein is CASSGFLADTQYF.

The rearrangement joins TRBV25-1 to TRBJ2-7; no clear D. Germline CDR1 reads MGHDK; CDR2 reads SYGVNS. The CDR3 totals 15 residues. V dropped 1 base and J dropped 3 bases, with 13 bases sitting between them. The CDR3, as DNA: TGTGCCAGCAGTGAATCCCCCGGGTCCGGCTACGAGCAGTACTTC. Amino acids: CASSESPGSGYEQYF.

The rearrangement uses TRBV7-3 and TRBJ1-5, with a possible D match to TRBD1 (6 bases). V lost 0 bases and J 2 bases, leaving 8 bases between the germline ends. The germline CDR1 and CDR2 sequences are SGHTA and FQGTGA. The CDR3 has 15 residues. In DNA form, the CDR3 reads TGTGCCAGCAGCTTAACCGGGGGCGGCAATCAGCCCCAGCATTTT. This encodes CASSLTGGGNQPQHF.

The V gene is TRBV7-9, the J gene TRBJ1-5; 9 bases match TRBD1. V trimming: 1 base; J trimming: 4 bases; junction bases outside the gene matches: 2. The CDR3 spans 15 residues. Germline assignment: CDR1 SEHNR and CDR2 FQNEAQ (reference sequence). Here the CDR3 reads CASSLGGTGNQPQHF. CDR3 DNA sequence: TGTGCCAGCAGCTTAGGAGGGACAGGGAATCAGCCCCAGCATTTT.